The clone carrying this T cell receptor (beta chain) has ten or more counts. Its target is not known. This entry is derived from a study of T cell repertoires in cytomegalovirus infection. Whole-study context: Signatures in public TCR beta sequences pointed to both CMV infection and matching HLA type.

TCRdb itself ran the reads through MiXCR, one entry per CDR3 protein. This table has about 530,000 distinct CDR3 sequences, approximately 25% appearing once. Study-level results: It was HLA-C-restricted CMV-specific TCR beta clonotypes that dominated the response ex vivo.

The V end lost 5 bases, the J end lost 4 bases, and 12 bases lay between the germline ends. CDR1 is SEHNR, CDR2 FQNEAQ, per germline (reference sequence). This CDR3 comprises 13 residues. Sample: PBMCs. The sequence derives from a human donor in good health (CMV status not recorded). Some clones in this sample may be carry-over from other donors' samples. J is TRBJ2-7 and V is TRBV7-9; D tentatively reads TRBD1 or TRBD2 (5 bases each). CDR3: CASSPGTDYEQYV. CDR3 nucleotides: TGTGCCAGCAGCCCAGGGACGGATTACGAGCAGTACGTC.